A selection of T cell receptor beta chains follows, all from one sample in a study of control samples from healthy donors and cancer patients. Generated by immunoSEQ multiplex PCR, the TCRdb table keeps only in-frame clones and is missing some. Counted here are some 100,000 clones, less than 90% occurring once; the ten biggest clones make up under 20%. The source material was blood. The receptor set was obtained from a woman between 50 and 59 years old in good health. Both conserved end residues are part of each CDR3. A D gene is named only where the DNA matches it firmly. Clone size is shown for a subset of rows, as once, few, many or a class of expanded clone.

V,J,D,size,DNA,CDR3
TRBV11-2,TRBJ1-1,.,.,TGTGCCAGCCATTGGTCACGCGGAGCGAGCGCTGAAGCTTTCTTT,CASHWSRGASAEAFF
TRBV6-6,TRBJ2-5,.,.,TGTGCCAGCACCGGGGCCCACCAAGAGACCCAGTACTTC,CASTGAHQETQYF
TRBV2,TRBJ1-5,.,.,TGTGCCGGCAGCGTAGAGGGGCGCCAGCCCCAGCATTTT,CAGSVEGRQPQHF
TRBV27,TRBJ2-2,TRBD1,.,TGTGCCAGCAGTTTAGGGGGGACAGGCGGGGAGCTGTTTTTT,CASSLGGTGGELFF
TRBV5-1,TRBJ1-2,.,.,TGCGCCAGCCGGGACTTCAACTATGGCTACACCTTC,CASRDFNYGYTF
TRBV7-2,TRBJ2-3,.,.,TGTGCCAGCAGCTTAGGTAGAGGCCGATATGGGGATACGCAGTATTTT,CASSLGRGRYGDTQYF
TRBV19,TRBJ1-5,.,once,TGTGCCAGTAGTATCTCCGAGGGGCTCGGCAATCAGCCCCAGCATTTT,CASSISEGLGNQPQHF
TRBV7-2,TRBJ2-5,TRBD2,.,TGTGCCAGCAGCTTAGCAGGGCTAGCGGGAGGGCAAGAGACCCAGTACTTC,CASSLAGLAGGQETQYF
TRBV6-2/TRBV6-3,TRBJ2-3,.,.,TGTGCCAGCAGTTACACGAGGGGAAGCACAGATACGCAGTATTTT,CASSYTRGSTDTQYF
TRBV19,TRBJ2-1,TRBD1,.,TGTGCCAGTAGTTCCGCCGGGACAGCCTACAATGAGCAGTTCTTC,CASSSAGTAYNEQFF
TRBV13,TRBJ2-3,.,.,TGTGCCAGCAGCTTACGGAGCGGAGACACAGATACGCAGTATTTT,CASSLRSGDTDTQYF
TRBV24-1,TRBJ2-1,.,few,TGTGCCACCAGTGATTTGGGGGAGCAGTTCTTC,CATSDLGEQFF
TRBV15,TRBJ2-3,.,once,TGTGCCACCAGCAGAGTTTCTAGCACAGATACGCAGTATTTT,CATSRVSSTDTQYF
TRBV25-1,TRBJ2-2,.,once,TGTGCCAGCAGTGAACTGGACCCAACTATCACCGGGGAGCTGTTTTTT,CASSELDPTITGELFF
TRBV27,TRBJ1-2,.,.,TGTGCCAGCAGTCCGGGGCAGAACTATGGCTACACCTTC,CASSPGQNYGYTF
TRBV4-1,TRBJ2-5,TRBD1,.,TGCGCCAGCAGCCGATTACCACAGGGGGCGCGGGAGACCCAGTACTTC,CASSRLPQGARETQYF
TRBV7-9,TRBJ2-7,.,.,TGTGCCAGCAGGGAATTGGGGGAGCAGTACTTC,CASRELGEQYF
TRBV6-6,TRBJ2-2,.,.,TGTGCCAGCAGTCGAAAGAGTCCTTTCAACACCGGGGAGCTGTTTTTT,CASSRKSPFNTGELFF
TRBV6-1,TRBJ1-5,.,once,TGTGCCAGCAGTGAAGTTCCGGGCAGCCAGCCCCAGCATTTT,CASSEVPGSQPQHF
TRBV4-3,TRBJ2-3,.,.,TGCGCCAGCAGCCAAGAAGTCATGGCGGGAACGCAGTATTTT,CASSQEVMAGTQYF
TRBV4-2,TRBJ2-3,TRBD2,.,TGTGCCAGCAGCCCTATCCGGGGGGGCACAGATACGCAGTATTTT,CASSPIRGGTDTQYF
TRBV6-5,TRBJ1-2,.,.,TGTGCCAGCATTAAGGCTGGAGGCTATGGCTACACCTTC,CASIKAGGYGYTF
TRBV12-3/TRBV12-4,TRBJ1-1,.,.,TGTGCCAGCAGTTTGTCAGGGGTGGGTGAAGCTTTCTTT,CASSLSGVGEAFF
TRBV19,TRBJ2-5,.,.,TGTGCCAGTAGTATCCATATAGGAGAGACCCAGTACTTC,CASSIHIGETQYF
TRBV15,TRBJ2-1,TRBD2,few,TGTGCCACCAGCAGTCTAGCGGGAGCGCGGGGAAAACAGTTCTTC,CATSSLAGARGKQFF
TRBV5-1,TRBJ1-2,.,.,TGCGCCAGCAGTCTGGGGGGTAACTATGGCTACACCTTC,CASSLGGNYGYTF
TRBV3-1/TRBV3-2,TRBJ1-1,.,few,TGTGCCAGCAGCCAAGATGACCTTAAGGCTGAAGCTTTCTTT,CASSQDDLKAEAFF
TRBV6-5,TRBJ2-3,.,.,TGTGCCAGCAAAGTCGATCAGTCCACAGATACGCAGTATTTT,CASKVDQSTDTQYF